This T cell receptor beta chain was captured in a study of blood T cells in healthy people across ages. To note about this clonotype: This could be a read error, since a much larger clone is one nucleotide away.

PCR was performed a second time for roughly 7 to 12 cycles using a sample-barcoded 5' primer and a J-beta primer mix. TCRdb redid the calling of the 5' RACE reads with MiXCR, one entry per CDR3 protein. The sample includes approximately 960,000 distinct CDR3 sequences, approximately 32% of them seen just once. This sample was also put to use in a study of T cells of mothers and their children.

The sequencing sample was made of blood. The TCR originated in a middle-aged woman in good health.

The CDR3 region is CSALQEIQYF. The DNA of the CDR3 is TGCAGTGCCCTCCAGGAGATCCAGTACTTC. V and J are TRBV20-1 and TRBJ2-7; unclear D gene. The germline V and J ends were trimmed by 6 bases and 10 bases, with 13 bases remaining between them. Germline loops: CDR1 DFQATT, CDR2 SNEGSKA (reference sequence). This CDR3 is 10 amino acids long.